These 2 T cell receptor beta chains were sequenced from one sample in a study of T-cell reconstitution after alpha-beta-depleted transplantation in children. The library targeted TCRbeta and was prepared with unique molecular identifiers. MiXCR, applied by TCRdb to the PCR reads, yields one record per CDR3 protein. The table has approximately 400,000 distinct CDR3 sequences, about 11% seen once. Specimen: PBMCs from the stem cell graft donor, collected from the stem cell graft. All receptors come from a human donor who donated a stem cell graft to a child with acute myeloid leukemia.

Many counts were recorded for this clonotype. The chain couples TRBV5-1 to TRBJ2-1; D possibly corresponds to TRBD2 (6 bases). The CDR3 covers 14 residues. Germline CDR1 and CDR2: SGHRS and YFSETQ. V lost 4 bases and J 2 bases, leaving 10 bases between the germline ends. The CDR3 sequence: CASSVGTAYNEQFF. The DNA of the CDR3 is TGCGCCAGCAGCGTCGGGACTGCCTACAATGAGCAGTTCTTC.

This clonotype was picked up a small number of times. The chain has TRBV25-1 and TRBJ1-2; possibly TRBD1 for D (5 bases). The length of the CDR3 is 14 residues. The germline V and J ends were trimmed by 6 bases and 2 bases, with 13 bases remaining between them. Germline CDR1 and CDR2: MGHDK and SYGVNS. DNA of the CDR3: TGTGCCAGCAGCGGAGGGGTAAGCAACTATGGCTACACCTTC. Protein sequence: CASSGGVSNYGYTF.